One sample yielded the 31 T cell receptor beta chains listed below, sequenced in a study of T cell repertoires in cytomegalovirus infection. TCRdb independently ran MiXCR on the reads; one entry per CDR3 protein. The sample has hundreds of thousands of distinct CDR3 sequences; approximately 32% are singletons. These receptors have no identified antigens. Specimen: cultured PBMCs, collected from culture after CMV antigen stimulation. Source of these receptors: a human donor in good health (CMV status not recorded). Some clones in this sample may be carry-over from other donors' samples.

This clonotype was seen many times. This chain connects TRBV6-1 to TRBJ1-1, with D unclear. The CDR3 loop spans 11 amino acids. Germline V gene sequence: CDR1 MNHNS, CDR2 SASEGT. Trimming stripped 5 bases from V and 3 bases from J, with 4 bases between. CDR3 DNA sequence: TGTGCCAGCAGTCGCGACACTGAAGCTTTCTTT. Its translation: CASSRDTEAFF.

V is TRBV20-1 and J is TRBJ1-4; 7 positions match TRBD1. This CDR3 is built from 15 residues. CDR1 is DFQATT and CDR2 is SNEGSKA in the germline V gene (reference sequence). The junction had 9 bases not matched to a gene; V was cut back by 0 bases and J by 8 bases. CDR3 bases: TGCAGTGCTAGAGATTCAGGAACAGGGGTGGAAAAACTGTTTTTT. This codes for CSARDSGTGVEKLFF.

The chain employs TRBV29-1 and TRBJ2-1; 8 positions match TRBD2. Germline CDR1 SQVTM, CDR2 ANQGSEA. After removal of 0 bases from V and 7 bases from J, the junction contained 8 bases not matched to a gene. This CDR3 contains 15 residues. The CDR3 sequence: CSVEEGTGGPNEQFF. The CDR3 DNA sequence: TGCAGCGTTGAAGAAGGGACGGGAGGGCCTAATGAGCAGTTCTTC.

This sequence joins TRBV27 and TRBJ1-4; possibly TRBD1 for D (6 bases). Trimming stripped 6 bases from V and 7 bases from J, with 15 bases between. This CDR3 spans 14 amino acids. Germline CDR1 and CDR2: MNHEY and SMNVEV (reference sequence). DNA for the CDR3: TGTGCCAGCAGCAGGGGAGGTGGGCCTGAAAAACTGTTTTTT. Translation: CASSRGGGPEKLFF.

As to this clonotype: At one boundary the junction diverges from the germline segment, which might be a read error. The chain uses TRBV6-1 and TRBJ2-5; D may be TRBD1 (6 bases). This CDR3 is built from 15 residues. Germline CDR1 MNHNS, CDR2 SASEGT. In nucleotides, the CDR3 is TGTTCCAGCAGTGAAGCAGGGGTTTGGAGAGAGACCCAGTACTTC. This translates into CSSSEAGVWRETQYF.

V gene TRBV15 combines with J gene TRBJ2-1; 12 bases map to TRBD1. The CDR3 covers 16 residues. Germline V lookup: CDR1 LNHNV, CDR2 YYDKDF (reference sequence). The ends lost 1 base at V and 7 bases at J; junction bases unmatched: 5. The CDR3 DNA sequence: TGTGCCACCAGCAGAGGCGGGACAGGGGGCTTGAATGAGCAGTTCTTC. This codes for CATSRGGTGGLNEQFF.

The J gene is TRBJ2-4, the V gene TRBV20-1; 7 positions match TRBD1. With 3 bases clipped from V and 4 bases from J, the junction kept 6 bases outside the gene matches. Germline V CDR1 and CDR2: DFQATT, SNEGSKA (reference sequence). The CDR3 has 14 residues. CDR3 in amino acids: CSASRRQGKNIQYF. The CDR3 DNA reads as TGCAGTGCTAGTCGCCGACAGGGAAAAAACATTCAGTACTTC.

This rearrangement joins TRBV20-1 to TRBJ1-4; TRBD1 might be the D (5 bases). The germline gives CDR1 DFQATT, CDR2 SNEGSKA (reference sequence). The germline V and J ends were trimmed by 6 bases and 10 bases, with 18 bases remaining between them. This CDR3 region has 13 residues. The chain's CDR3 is CSAPGTAWGKLFF. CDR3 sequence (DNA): TGCAGTGCCCCCGGGACGGCTTGGGGAAAACTGTTTTTT.

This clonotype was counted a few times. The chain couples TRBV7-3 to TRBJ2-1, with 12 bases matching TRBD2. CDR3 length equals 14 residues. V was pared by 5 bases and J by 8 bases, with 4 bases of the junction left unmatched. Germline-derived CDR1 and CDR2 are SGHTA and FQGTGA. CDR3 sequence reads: CASSGLAGPDEQFF. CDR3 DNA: TGTGCCAGCAGCGGACTAGCGGGACCGGATGAGCAGTTCTTC.

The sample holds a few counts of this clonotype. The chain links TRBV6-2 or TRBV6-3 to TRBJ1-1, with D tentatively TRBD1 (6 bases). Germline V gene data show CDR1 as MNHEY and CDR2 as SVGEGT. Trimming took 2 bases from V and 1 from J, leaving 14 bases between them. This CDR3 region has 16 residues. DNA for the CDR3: TGTGCCAGCAGTTACCGGAGACAGGTTTCGAACACTGAAGCTTTCTTT. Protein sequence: CASSYRRQVSNTEAFF.

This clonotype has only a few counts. CDR3 in amino acids: CASKAGPTNTEAFF. DNA for the CDR3: TGTGCCAGCAAAGCTGGGCCAACGAACACTGAAGCTTTCTTT. This sequence joins TRBV28 and TRBJ1-1; D not resolved. Germline V CDR1 and CDR2: MDHEN, SYDVKM. The CDR3 is 14 amino acids. V lost 7 bases and J 1 base, leaving 13 bases between the germline ends.

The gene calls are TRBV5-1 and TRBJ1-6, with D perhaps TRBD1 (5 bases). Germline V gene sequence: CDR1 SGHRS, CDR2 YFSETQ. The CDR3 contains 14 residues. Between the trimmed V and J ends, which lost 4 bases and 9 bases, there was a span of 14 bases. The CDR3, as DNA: TGCGCCAGCAGCCCCCCCAGGGAGGGTTCACCCCTCCACTTT. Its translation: CASSPPREGSPLHF.

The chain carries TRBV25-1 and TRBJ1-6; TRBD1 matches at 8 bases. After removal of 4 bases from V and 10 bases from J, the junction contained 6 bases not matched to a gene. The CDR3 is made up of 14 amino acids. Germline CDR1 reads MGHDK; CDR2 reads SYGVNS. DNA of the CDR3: TGTGCCAGCAGTGGCGGGACAGGTAGATCACCCCTCCACTTT. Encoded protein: CASSGGTGRSPLHF.

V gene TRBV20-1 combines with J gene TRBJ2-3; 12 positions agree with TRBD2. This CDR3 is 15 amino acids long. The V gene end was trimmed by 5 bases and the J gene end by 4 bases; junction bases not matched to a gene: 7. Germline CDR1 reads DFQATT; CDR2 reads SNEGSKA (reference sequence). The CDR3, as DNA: TGCAGTGCTTACACTAGCGGGGGGCGATCAGATACGCAGTATTTT. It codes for CSAYTSGGRSDTQYF.

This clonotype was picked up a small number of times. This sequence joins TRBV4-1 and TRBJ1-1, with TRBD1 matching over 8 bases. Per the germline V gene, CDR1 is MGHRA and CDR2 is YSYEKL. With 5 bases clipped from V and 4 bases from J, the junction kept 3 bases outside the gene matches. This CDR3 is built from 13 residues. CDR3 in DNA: TGCGCCAGCAGCTCGACAGGGGCCACTGAAGCTTTCTTT. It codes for CASSSTGATEAFF.

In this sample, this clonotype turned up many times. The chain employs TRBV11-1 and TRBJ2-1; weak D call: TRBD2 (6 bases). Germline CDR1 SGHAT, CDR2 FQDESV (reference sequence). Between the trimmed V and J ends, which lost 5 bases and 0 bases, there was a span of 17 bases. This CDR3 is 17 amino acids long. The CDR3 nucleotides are TGTGCCAGCAGCCAAAAGGACTATCCGAGCTCCTACAATGAGCAGTTCTTC. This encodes CASSQKDYPSSYNEQFF.

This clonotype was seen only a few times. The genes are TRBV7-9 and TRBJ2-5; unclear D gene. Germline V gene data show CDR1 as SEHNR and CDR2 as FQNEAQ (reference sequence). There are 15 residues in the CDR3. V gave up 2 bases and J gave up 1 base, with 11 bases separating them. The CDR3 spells CASSLRLSTQETQYF. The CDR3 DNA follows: TGTGCCAGCAGCTTAAGGTTATCGACCCAAGAGACCCAGTACTTC. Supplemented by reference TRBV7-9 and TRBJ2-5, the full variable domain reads DTGVSQNPRHKITKRGQNVTFRCDPISEHNRLYWYRQTLGQGPEFLTYFQNEAQLEKSRLLSDRFSAERPKGSFSTLEIQRTEQGDSAMYLCASSLRLSTQETQYFGPGTRLLVL.

CDR3 DNA: TGCAGTGCGCCCCAACAGGGGGTGAACACTGAAGCTTTCTTT. Amino acid sequence: CSAPQQGVNTEAFF. The chain has TRBV20-1 and TRBJ1-1; 8 nucleotides line up with TRBD1. Losses at the gene ends were 6 bases for V and 0 bases for J; bases not matched to a gene: 6. The CDR3 runs to 14 residues. Germline values: CDR1 DFQATT, CDR2 SNEGSKA (reference sequence).

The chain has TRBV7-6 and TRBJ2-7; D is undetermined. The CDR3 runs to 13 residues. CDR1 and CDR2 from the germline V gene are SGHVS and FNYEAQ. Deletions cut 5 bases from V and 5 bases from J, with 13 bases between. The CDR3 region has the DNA TGTGCCAGCAGCCCTCTCCCTGTAGACGAGCAGTACTTC. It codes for CASSPLPVDEQYF.

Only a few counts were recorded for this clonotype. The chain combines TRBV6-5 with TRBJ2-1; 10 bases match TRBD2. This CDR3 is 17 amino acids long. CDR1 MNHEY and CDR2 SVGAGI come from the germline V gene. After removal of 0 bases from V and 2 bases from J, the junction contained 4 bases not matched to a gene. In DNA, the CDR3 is TGTGCCAGCAGTTACTCGAGCGGGAGGGCTGCCTACAATGAGCAGTTCTTC. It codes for CASSYSSGRAAYNEQFF.

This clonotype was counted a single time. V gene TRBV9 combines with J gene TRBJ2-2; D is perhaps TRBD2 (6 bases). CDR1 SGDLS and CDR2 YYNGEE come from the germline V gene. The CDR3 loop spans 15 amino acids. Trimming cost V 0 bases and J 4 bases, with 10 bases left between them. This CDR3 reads CASSVVGGSTGELFF. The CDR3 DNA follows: TGTGCCAGCAGCGTAGTAGGAGGGAGCACCGGGGAGCTGTTTTTT. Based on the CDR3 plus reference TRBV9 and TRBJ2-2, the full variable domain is DSGVTQTPKHLITATGQRVTLRCSPRSGDLSVYWYQQSLDQGLQFLIQYYNGEERAKGNILERFSAQQFPDLHSELNLSSLELGDSALYFCASSVVGGSTGELFFGEGSRLTVL.

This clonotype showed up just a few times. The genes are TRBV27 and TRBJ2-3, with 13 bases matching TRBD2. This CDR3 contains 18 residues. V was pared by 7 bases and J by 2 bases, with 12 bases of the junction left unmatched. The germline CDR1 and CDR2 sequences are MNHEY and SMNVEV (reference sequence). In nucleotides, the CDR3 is TGTGCCAGCACTACTCTCCAAGGACTAGCGGGAGACACAGATACGCAGTATTTT. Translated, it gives CASTTLQGLAGDTDTQYF.

The CDR3 protein is CASSHAIPGNTIYF. The CDR3 DNA sequence: TGTGCCAGCAGCCATGCTATTCCCGGAAACACCATATATTTT. V usage is TRBV7-8 and J usage is TRBJ1-3; no reliable D call. This CDR3 region has 14 residues. The germline V and J ends were trimmed by 5 bases and 4 bases, with 12 bases remaining between them. Germline CDR1 reads SGHVS; CDR2 reads FQNEAQ.

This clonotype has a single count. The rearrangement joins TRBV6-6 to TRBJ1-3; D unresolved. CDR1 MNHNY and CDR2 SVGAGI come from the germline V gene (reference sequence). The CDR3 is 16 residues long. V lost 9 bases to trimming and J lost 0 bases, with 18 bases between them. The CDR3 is CASHLASIYSGNTIYF. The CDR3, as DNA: TGTGCCAGTCATCTGGCAAGCATTTACTCTGGAAACACCATATATTTT.

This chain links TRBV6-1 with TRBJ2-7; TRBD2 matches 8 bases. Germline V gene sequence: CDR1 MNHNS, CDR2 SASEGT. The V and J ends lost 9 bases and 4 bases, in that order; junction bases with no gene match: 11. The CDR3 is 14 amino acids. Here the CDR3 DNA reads TGTGCCAGTACCAGTAGCGGGATTCGGTACGAGCAGTACTTC. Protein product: CASTSSGIRYEQYF.

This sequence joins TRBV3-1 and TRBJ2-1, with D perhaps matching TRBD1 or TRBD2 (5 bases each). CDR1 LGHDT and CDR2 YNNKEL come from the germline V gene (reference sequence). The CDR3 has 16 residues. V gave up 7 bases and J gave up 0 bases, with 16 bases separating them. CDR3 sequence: CASTKWGTSSYNEQFF. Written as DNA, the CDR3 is TGTGCCAGCACCAAATGGGGGACGAGCTCCTACAATGAGCAGTTCTTC.

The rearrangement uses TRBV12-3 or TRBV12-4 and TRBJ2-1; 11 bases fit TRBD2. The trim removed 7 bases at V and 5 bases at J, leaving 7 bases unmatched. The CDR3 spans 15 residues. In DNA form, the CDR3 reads TGTGCCAGCAAGAGTAGCGGGAGGGCCCACAATGAGCAGTTCTTC. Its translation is CASKSSGRAHNEQFF.

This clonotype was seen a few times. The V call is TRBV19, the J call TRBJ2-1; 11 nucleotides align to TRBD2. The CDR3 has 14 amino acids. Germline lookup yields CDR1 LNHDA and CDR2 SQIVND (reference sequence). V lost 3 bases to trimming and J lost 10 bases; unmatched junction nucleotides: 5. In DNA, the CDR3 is TGTGCCAGTAGTATGGGGGGACTAGCGGCGGAGCAGTTCTTC. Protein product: CASSMGGLAAEQFF.

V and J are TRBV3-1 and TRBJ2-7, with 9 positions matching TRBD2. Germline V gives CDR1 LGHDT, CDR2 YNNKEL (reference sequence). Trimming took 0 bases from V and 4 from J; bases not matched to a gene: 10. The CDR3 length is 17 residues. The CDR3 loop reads CASSQEGRASGVYEQYF. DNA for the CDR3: TGTGCCAGCAGCCAAGAAGGTCGGGCTAGCGGGGTTTACGAGCAGTACTTC.

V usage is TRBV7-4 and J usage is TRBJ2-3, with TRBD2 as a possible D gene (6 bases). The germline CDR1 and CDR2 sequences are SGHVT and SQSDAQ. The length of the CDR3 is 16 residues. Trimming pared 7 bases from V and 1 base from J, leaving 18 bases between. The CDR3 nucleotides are TGTGCCAGCACCACTCTAGCGTCCTCTGGCACAGATACGCAGTATTTT. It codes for CASTTLASSGTDTQYF.

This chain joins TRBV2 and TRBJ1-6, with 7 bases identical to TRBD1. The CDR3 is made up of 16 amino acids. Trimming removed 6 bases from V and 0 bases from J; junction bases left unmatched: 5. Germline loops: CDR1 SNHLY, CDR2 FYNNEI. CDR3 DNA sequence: TGTGCCAGCAGAGACAGGGCTAGCTCCTATAATTCACCCCTCCACTTT. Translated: CASRDRASSYNSPLHF.